This note documents a single TCR beta chain sequence. Profiling relied on immunoSEQ multiplex PCR, and the TCRdb table lists in-frame clones only, not all of them. Among fewer than 70,000 clones, 89% were seen once, and the ten largest hold roughly 6.1%. This sample stems from a study of T cell responses to AZD1222 COVID-19 vaccine. Sequenced material: peripheral blood, taken 28 days after the second AZD1222 dose. The TCR sequence derives from an adult who received the AZD1222 COVID-19 vaccine.

In nucleotides, the CDR3 is TGTGCCAGCAGCGTAGTGCCCGGGGGGTACCAAGAGACCCAGTACTTC. It yields the protein CASSVVPGGYQETQYF. The gene calls are TRBV9 and TRBJ2-5, with TRBD2 matching over 7 bases. This CDR3 region has 16 residues. Germline CDR1 reads SGDLS; CDR2 reads YYNGEE. The trim removed 0 bases at V and 0 bases at J, leaving 5 bases unmatched.